This T cell receptor beta chain was captured in a study of CD8 T cells in Susac syndrome. Study results and limitations: The study recognized that its TCR sequencing and HLA analysis covered a relatively small number of individuals.

There are 14 residues in the CDR3. The V gene's germline CDR1 is SGHNT and CDR2 YYREEE (reference sequence). V lost 4 bases and J 6 bases, leaving 14 bases between the germline ends. About 0.5 to 1 ug RNA was reverse transcribed with random hexamers. Amplification of TCR beta CDR3 by immunoSEQ multiplex PCR spanned 54 Vbeta and 13 Jbeta. TCRdb fed the immunoSEQ multiplex PCR reads into MiXCR, producing one record per CDR3 protein. The table includes 200,000 or so distinct CDR3 sequences, 80% to 95% detected once. On this clonotype itself: Its target is not known.

CD8+ and CD4+ blood T cells underwent TCR beta sequencing. The CD8+ and CD4+ T cells were isolated magnetically using a negative isolation approach, whereas the TEMRA cells were enriched by FACS. The rearrangement uses TRBV5-4 and TRBJ2-1; weak D call: TRBD2 (6 bases). Source material: CD8+ T cells from PBMCs. This clonotype was sampled from a human donor with multiple sclerosis. The CDR3 sequence is CASSPSGLLNEQFF. The CDR3 coding sequence is TGTGCCAGCAGCCCCTCGGGACTGCTCAATGAGCAGTTCTTC.